Described below is a single T cell receptor (beta chain) sequence and its context. This clone was counted only a few times. No cognate antigen has been identified for it. Per-base quality was not reported, and no clone a single base away is much larger than it. Receptor amplification or capture employed the immunoSEQ multiplex PCR assay. For the multiplex PCR, a mixture combining 60 forward primers for TCR Vbeta segments and 13 reverse primers for TCR Jbeta segments was used. The CDR3 region of rearranged TCR beta genes was amplified from genomic DNA with a multiplex PCR assay. Amplified TCR beta libraries were sequenced as 87-base-pair reads on the Illumina HiSeq System. From the authors' description of their analysis: In a later analysis, tens of millions of unique TCR beta chains were counted across the roughly 610 repertoires, and roughly 11 million of these chains were shared by at least two donors. Raw reads were error-corrected and collapsed into unique sequences by a nearest-neighbor algorithm in which closely related sequences were merged to remove PCR and sequencing errors. CDR3 sequences were aligned to IMGT reference sequences to assign V, D and J gene segments. For a sequence to be retained, at least a six-nucleotide match to both a V gene segment and a J gene segment was required. Rearrangements were classified as productive when the CDR3 lacked stop codons and remained in frame with V and J, and all other rearrangements were classified as non-productive. Following IMGT convention, CDR3 was defined as the stretch from the second conserved V-encoded cysteine up to the conserved J-encoded phenylalanine. Sequences without an unambiguous match to a single V gene segment were excluded from the earlier analysis of about 640 of the donors. An earlier analysis of 587 of the donors called V segments functional above 56.7% productive rearrangements and segregating when the between-donor standard deviation exceeded 5%. A statistical classification framework was built for diagnosing cytomegalovirus status from the catalog of TCR beta chain sequences. In a later analysis, V and J genes were assigned by comparing TCR nucleotide sequences against IMGT/GENE-DB human TR gene sequences. The TCRdist pipeline was used in a later analysis to assign CDR3 sequences and most-parsimonious VDJ recombination scenarios. In a later analysis, each TCR beta chain was defined by its CDR3 amino acid sequence together with its V-gene family, and reads lacking a unique V-gene family were excluded. To address suspected cross-contamination and a sequencing artifact, a later analysis removed roughly 640 highly shared, low-generation-probability nucleotide sequences. In a later analysis, a clonal expansion index for each public chain was calculated from normalized within-repertoire ranks of inferred template counts. A later analysis computed generation probabilities with a VDJ recombination model fitted to out-of-frame rearrangements, and checked the results against IGoR. In a later analysis, hypergeometric tests were used to score TCR-TCR, TCR-HLA and TCR-CMV co-occurrence, with a repertoire-size bias correction applied to TCR pairs. False discovery rates were estimated in a later analysis by permuting HLA or CMV assignments 20 times. In a later analysis, co-occurring TCRs were grouped with DBSCAN, and TCRdist sequence similarity was added when clustering was performed within HLA-allele-positive subsets. Repertoires with fewer than 30,000 or more than 120,000 public chains were left out of co-occurrence clustering, as were a few repertoires with anomalous nucleotide sharing. TCRdb carries this immuneACCESS record with in-frame sequences only. Its versions omit some clonotypes, under half of them owing to an unresolved V gene in the studies checked, with the rest unexplained. The DNA gave D and trimming, while V, J and clone size come from that table. For this sample there are 150,000 or so clones; about 68% appear just once. The ten largest clones represent around 2.6% of the sample.

Spanning cysteine to phenylalanine, the CDR3 consists of 15 amino acids. Of the read, only the CDR3 DNA is kept; its 45 bases are in frame from base 1. The data derive from a study of cytomegalovirus exposure and HLA in healthy donors (dated by TCRdb to about 2017). Notes on the research overall: An earlier analysis of several hundred of the donors reported 276 Gb of sequence data and 117 million unique TCR beta sequences obtained from roughly 170 million T cells. About 280 gigabases of sequencing data and approximately 92 million unique TCR sequences made up an early release that covered over 550 HLA-typed donors. Among the roughly 410 genotyped donors, approximately 76% belonged to the genetic ancestry cluster associated with self-reported Caucasian donors. The study was designed to test whether signatures of past pathogen exposure could be identified by cataloging public T cell receptors. Using immunosequencing, the study profiled T cell repertoires from 666 subjects and related those repertoires to cytomegalovirus serostatus. In addition to the first cohort of roughly 700 subjects, a separate validation cohort of 120 different subjects was used. The study combined high-throughput TCR immunosequencing, statistical association of individual TCRs with disease status, and machine learning to predict cytomegalovirus infection status. To study patterns of TCR occurrence, a later analysis re-analyzed previously published TCR beta repertoires from 666 donors and added high-resolution HLA genotyping. Rather than drawing on any new phenotypic data, the later analysis identified candidate immune exposures from TCR beta sequences and the way those sequences occurred across donors. To decide whether each TCR beta V gene segment behaved as functional or pseudogenic, an earlier analysis of nearly 600 of the donors relied on high-throughput TCR beta sequencing. Donor age, sex, ethnicity and CMV serostatus were compiled alongside the repertoire data. In a later genetic analysis, genome-wide SNP genotypes for about 55% of the roughly 700 donors were used, and that subset was treated as a discovery cohort. All discovery cohort repertoires had been generated using a single sequencing platform. Class I and class II HLA loci were covered by the typing at four-digit resolution. The number of typed donors differed by locus: about 620-640 for A, B, C, DRB1 and DQB1; 500 to 550 for DQA1; approximately 600 for DPA1; and around 470 for DPB1. Roughly 5 DR-DQ haplotypes were handled as single units for association and clustering, since linkage in the cohort was strong. Among roughly 400 genotyped donors of the cohort, an average of around 240,000 unique TCR beta nucleotide sequences was sequenced per donor, of which approximately 18% were non-productive.

The cohort was made up of 666 healthy bone marrow donors. At the time of sampling, every cohort member was nominally healthy, though immune exposures that went unrecorded were likely present. The donor tested CMV seronegative and was one of the 352 seronegative cohort members. A peripheral blood sample was collected from each donor, and TCR beta sequencing was performed on peripheral blood mononuclear cells. Genomic DNA was extracted from the blood cell samples with the Qiagen DNeasy Blood Extraction Kit. Study-wide findings and limitations: A further reported finding was that TCR beta sequences accurately predicted the HLA-A and HLA-B alleles for most subjects in the first cohort. According to the authors, the approach could potentially be generalized to other disease states and immunological phenotypes. In a later analysis, HLA-associated TCR beta chains were found to be more clonally expanded and to have lower generation probabilities than equally common non-associated chains. A few of the identified cytomegalovirus-associated TCR beta chains were confirmed in vitro to be specific for cytomegalovirus antigens. According to a later genetic analysis, donors in an Asian-associated ancestry cluster had fewer N-insertions in productive TCRs than the approximately 670-donor mean. Only TCR beta chains were sequenced in this cohort, and the absence of alpha or paired-chain data limited detectable features. Correlated functional status among segregating V segments might reflect linkage disequilibrium, but an unknown experimental factor could not be ruled out. For the cohort, immune exposure information was limited to CMV serostatus. At a false discovery rate of 0.05, a later analysis linked 16,951 TCR beta sequences to specific HLA alleles. Because the 87-base-pair reads could not distinguish some IMGT-functional V segments, including TRBV6-2 and TRBV6-3, those segments were excluded. In a later analysis, several top co-occurrence clusters were reported to appear linked to parvovirus B19, influenza, CMV and Epstein-Barr virus. Broadly in line with IMGT annotations, most TCR beta V segments showed up in productive rearrangements about 90% or about 30% of the time in an earlier analysis of about 500 of the donors. In a later genetic analysis, a missense DCLRE1C variant was associated with V-gene and J-gene trimming of TCR beta chains, and the association was replicated in an independent cohort. Sequencing depth was assumed to be roughly uniform across donors in the presence/absence analyses, though that assumption may not hold. A total of 150 to 200 TCR beta chains were listed by the study as associated with cytomegalovirus. Because HLA typing was unavailable for some donors at each locus, only the typed subset was used in association tests. Strong co-occurrence of HLA alleles, especially DR and DQ, made assigning TCR associations to individual alleles difficult. The earlier analysis of approximately 590 of the donors excluded roughly 17 rarely observed V segments, including chromosome 9 orphons, because counts were too low. A cluster of highly shared sequence variants was judged likely to represent a technical artifact of the sequencing pipeline. In a later analysis, TCR association rates were found to vary across HLA loci, with the most associated TCRs seen for DRB1 alleles and the fewest for HLA-C alleles. Most CMV-associated TCR beta chains appeared to be HLA-restricted in a later analysis, and the HLA associations seemed to be driven largely by CMV exposure. Cytomegalovirus status was reported to be diagnosed by the classifier with high specificity and sensitivity in both the original and validation cohorts. Most TCR sequences were observed very rarely across donors, whereas some public TCRs were present in many individuals.

This clonotype originated in a female donor in good health and CMV-seronegative. The chain links TRBV12-1 with TRBJ2-5; the table gives TRBD2 as D, unverified against the DNA. TRBV12-1 is labeled a pseudogene. Sequenced: PBMCs. The nucleotide sequence reads as follows: TGTGCCAGCAGCTTTTGGGAGCGGGAACAAGAGACCCAGTACTTC. It is translated as CASSFWEREQETQYF.